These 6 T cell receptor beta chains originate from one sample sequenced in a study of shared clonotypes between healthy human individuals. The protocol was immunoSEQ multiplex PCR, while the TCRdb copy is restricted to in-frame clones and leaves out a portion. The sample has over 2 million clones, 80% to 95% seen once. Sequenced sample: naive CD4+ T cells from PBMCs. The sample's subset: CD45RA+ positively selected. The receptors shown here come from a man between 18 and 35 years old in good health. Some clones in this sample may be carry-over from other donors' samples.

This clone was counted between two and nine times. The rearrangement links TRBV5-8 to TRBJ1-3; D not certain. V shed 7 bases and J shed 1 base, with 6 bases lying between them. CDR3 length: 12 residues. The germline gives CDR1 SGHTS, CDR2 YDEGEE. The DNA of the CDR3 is TGTGCCAGCGTCTCTTCTGGAAACACCATATATTTT. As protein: CASVSSGNTIYF.

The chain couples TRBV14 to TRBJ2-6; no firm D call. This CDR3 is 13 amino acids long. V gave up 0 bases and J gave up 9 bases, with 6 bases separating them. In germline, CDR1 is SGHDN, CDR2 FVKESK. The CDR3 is CASSQDWGNVLTF. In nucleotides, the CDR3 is TGTGCCAGCAGCCAAGATTGGGGCAACGTCCTGACTTTC.

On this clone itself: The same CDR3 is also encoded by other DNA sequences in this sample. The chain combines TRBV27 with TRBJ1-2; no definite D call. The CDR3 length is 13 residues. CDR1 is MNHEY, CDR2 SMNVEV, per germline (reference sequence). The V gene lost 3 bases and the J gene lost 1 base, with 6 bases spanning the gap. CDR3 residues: CASSFTVNYGYTF. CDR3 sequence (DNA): TGTGCCAGCAGTTTTACGGTTAACTATGGCTACACCTTC.

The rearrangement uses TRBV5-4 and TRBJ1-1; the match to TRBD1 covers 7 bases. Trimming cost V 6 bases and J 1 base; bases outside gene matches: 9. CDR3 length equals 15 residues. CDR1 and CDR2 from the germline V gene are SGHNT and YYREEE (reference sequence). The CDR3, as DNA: TGTGCCAGCATCCCACAGGGGAGCTGGAACACTGAAGCTTTCTTT. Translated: CASIPQGSWNTEAFF.

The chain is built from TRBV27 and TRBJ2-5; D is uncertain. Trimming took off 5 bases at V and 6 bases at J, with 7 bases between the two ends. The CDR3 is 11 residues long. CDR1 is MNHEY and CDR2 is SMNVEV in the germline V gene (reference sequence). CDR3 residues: CASSPVKTQYF. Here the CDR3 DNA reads TGTGCCAGCAGTCCCGTGAAGACCCAGTACTTC.

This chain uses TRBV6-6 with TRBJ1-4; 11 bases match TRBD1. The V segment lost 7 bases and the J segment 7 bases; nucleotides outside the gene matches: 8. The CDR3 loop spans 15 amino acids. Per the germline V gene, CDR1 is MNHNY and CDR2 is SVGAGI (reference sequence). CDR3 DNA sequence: TGTGCCAGCATGGACCGGGACAGGGGGGGTGAAAAACTGTTTTTT. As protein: CASMDRDRGGEKLFF.